The next 19 T cell receptor beta chains were all read from a single sample in a study of blood T cell repertoires in COVID-19. Sequenced by immunoSEQ multiplex PCR; TCRdb stores in-frame clones only, minus some. The sample includes roughly 180,000 clones, about 85% seen only once; the top ten take around 1.2%. The specimen was peripheral blood. The receptors were gathered from a man between 60 and 75 years old who had recovered from COVID-19.

This chain connects TRBV14 to TRBJ2-1; tentative D call: TRBD2 (5 bases). CDR1 and CDR2 from the germline V gene are SGHDN and FVKESK. The CDR3 extends over 13 amino acids. Deletions cut 1 base from V and 4 bases from J, with 5 bases between. In DNA form, the CDR3 reads TGTGCCAGCAGCCAAGCGGGGTACAATGAGCAGTTCTTC. The encoded protein is CASSQAGYNEQFF. Together with reference TRBV14 and TRBJ2-1, the CDR3 gives the full variable domain: EAGVTQFPSHSVIEKGQTVTLRCDPISGHDNLYWYRRVMGKEIKFLLHFVKESKQDESGMPNNRFLAERTGGTYSTLKVQPAELEDSGVYFCASSQAGYNEQFFGPGTRLTVL.

The rearrangement links TRBV7-8 to TRBJ1-1; D not certain. The CDR3 spans 16 residues. Per germline, CDR1 SGHVS and CDR2 FQNEAQ. V was clipped by 2 bases and J by 2 bases, with 15 bases between them. The CDR3 here is CASSLMAVTGNTEAFF. The CDR3, as DNA: TGTGCCAGCAGCTTAATGGCGGTAACGGGAAACACTGAAGCTTTCTTT.

This clone was recorded once. The same CDR3 is also encoded by other DNA sequences in this sample. This chain uses TRBV7-2 with TRBJ2-5; 9 bases are shared with TRBD2. CDR3 length: 15 residues. Per the germline V gene, CDR1 is SGHTA and CDR2 is FQGNSA. Trimming took 0 bases from V and 5 from J; bases not matched to a gene: 4. The CDR3 nucleotides read TGTGCCAGCAGCTTAGCAGGTCTAGCGGGGGAGACCCAGTACTTC. It yields the protein CASSLAGLAGETQYF.

CDR3 nucleotide sequence: TGTGCCAGCAGTGAACCCACCGGGACAGGGAGGGGAAAACTGTTTTTT. Its translation is CASSEPTGTGRGKLFF. The rearrangement links TRBV6-1 to TRBJ1-4; 9 bases match TRBD1. Germline-derived CDR1 and CDR2 are MNHNS and SASEGT. The length of the CDR3 is 16 residues. Losses at the gene ends were 2 bases for V and 10 bases for J; bases not matched to a gene: 11.

This rearrangement joins TRBV27 to TRBJ1-2; D is ambiguous. The germline V and J ends were trimmed by 8 bases and 4 bases, with 17 bases remaining between them. From germline, CDR1 is MNHEY and CDR2 SMNVEV (reference sequence). The CDR3 consists of 14 residues. The CDR3 reads CASRGEYPTYGYTF. The CDR3 coding sequence is TGTGCCAGCCGAGGAGAATATCCAACCTATGGCTACACCTTC.

The rearrangement uses TRBV19 and TRBJ2-5, with 9 nucleotides matching TRBD2. The CDR3 covers 16 residues. Germline values: CDR1 LNHDA, CDR2 SQIVND (reference sequence). V shed 1 base and J 3 bases; nucleotides not matched to a gene: 6. This chain's CDR3 is CASSIGAGGREETQYF. The CDR3 region has the DNA TGTGCCAGTAGTATAGGAGCGGGGGGCCGTGAAGAGACCCAGTACTTC. The variable domain in full, completed from reference TRBV19 and TRBJ2-5, reads DGGITQSPKYLFRKEGQNVTLSCEQNLNHDAMYWYRQDPGQGLRLIYYSQIVNDFQKGDIAEGYSVSREKKESFPLTVTSAQKNPTAFYLCASSIGAGGREETQYFGPGTRLLVL.

The CDR3 DNA reads TGCGCCAGCAGCTTTCAGGGGTTCTATGGCTACACCTTC. It specifies CASSFQGFYGYTF. This sequence joins TRBV5-1 and TRBJ1-2; D may be TRBD1 (6 bases). The V and J ends lost 2 bases and 4 bases respectively, with 9 bases between them. This CDR3 is built from 13 residues. Germline CDR1 and CDR2: SGHRS and YFSETQ.

This sequence joins TRBV7-8 and TRBJ2-2, with no clear D. Per the germline V gene, CDR1 is SGHVS and CDR2 is FQNEAQ. There are 14 residues in the CDR3. V lost 1 base and J lost 4, with 7 bases in between. CDR3 sequence reads: CASSLVESTGELFF. The CDR3 DNA sequence: TGTGCCAGCAGCTTAGTCGAGAGCACCGGGGAGCTGTTTTTT.

J is TRBJ1-6 and V is TRBV7-9, with D unresolved. This CDR3 contains 13 residues. V was trimmed by 4 bases and J by 8 bases, leaving 9 bases between them. The germline CDR1 and CDR2 sequences are SEHNR and FQNEAQ (reference sequence). Here the CDR3 reads CASSSIPDSPLHF. Here the CDR3 DNA reads TGTGCCAGCAGCTCGATACCGGATTCACCCCTCCACTTT.

This chain uses TRBV3-1 (or the pseudogene TRBV3-2) with TRBJ2-7; 9 bases agree with TRBD1. Trimming cost V 6 bases and J 5 bases; bases outside gene matches: 11. Germline CDR1 LGHDT, CDR2 YNNKEL (reference sequence). The length of the CDR3 is 15 residues. The CDR3 loop is CASSEGPDRGHEQYF. The CDR3 DNA follows: TGTGCCAGCAGTGAAGGACCGGACAGGGGACACGAGCAGTACTTC.

The CDR3 sequence is CASSSREAQQPQHF. For the CDR3, the DNA is TGTGCCAGCAGCTCGCGAGAGGCCCAACAGCCCCAGCATTTT. The rearrangement uses TRBV7-8 and TRBJ1-5; D not certain. The CDR3 has 14 amino acids. V was trimmed by 4 bases and J by 7 bases, leaving 14 bases between them. Per germline, CDR1 SGHVS and CDR2 FQNEAQ.

V gene TRBV18 combines with J gene TRBJ1-5, with D tentatively TRBD1 (5 bases). V lost 2 bases and J lost 5, with 7 bases in between. This CDR3 region has 13 residues. Per germline, CDR1 KGHSH and CDR2 LQKENI. The CDR3 region is CASSPDSDQPQHF. The CDR3 bases are TGTGCCAGCTCACCAGACAGCGATCAGCCCCAGCATTTT. Together with reference TRBV18 and TRBJ1-5, the CDR3 gives the full variable domain: NAGVMQNPRHLVRRRGQEARLRCSPMKGHSHVYWYRQLPEEGLKFMVYLQKENIIDESGMPKERFSAEFPKEGPSILRIQQVVRGDSAAYFCASSPDSDQPQHFGDGTRLSIL.

The J gene is TRBJ2-7, the V gene TRBV19, with a possible D match to TRBD1 (5 bases). The germline CDR1 and CDR2 sequences are LNHDA and SQIVND (reference sequence). The ends were cut back, 3 bases at V and 0 bases at J, with 15 bases in the middle. This CDR3 comprises 16 residues. The CDR3: CASSIQGRVNSYEQYF. CDR3 sequence (DNA): TGTGCCAGTAGTATTCAGGGCAGGGTAAACTCCTACGAGCAGTACTTC.

The chain links TRBV20-1 to TRBJ1-2, with D hard to call. V was trimmed by 6 bases and J by 5 bases, leaving 10 bases between them. The germline V gene has CDR1 DFQATT and CDR2 SNEGSKA (reference sequence). The CDR3 contains 11 residues. CDR3 nucleotides: TGCAGTGCGATTAGGGAGTATGGCTACACCTTC. Translated, it gives CSAIREYGYTF.

The V and J genes are TRBV6-2 or TRBV6-3 and TRBJ1-6; the D gene is possibly TRBD1 (5 bases). The V end was cut by 1 base, the J end by 15 bases, with 10 bases between. The CDR3 extends over 12 amino acids. CDR1 is MNHEY and CDR2 is SVGEGT in the germline V gene. The CDR3 sequence: CASSYFPRGLHF. The CDR3 coding sequence is TGTGCCAGCAGTTACTTTCCAAGGGGCCTCCACTTT.

The chain recombines TRBV10-3 with TRBJ2-7; 12 bases agree with TRBD1. This CDR3 spans 15 amino acids. Germline-derived CDR1 and CDR2 are ENHRY and SYGVKD. V lost 3 bases to trimming and J lost 4 bases; unmatched junction nucleotides: 4. This chain's CDR3 is CAISDRDRGLYEQYF. DNA for the CDR3: TGTGCCATCAGTGACCGGGACAGGGGGCTATACGAGCAGTACTTC.

This clone was observed a handful of times. V is TRBV5-5 and J is TRBJ1-5, with D tentatively TRBD1 (6 bases). The CDR3 totals 15 residues. The V end was cut by 3 bases, the J end by 4 bases, with 14 bases between. CDR1 SGHKS and CDR2 YYEKEE come from the germline V gene (reference sequence). CDR3 in amino acids: CASSSTGPLNQPQHF. CDR3 in DNA: TGTGCCAGCAGCTCTACAGGGCCTTTAAATCAGCCCCAGCATTTT.

The genes are TRBV13 and TRBJ2-1, with D unclear. Germline loops: CDR1 PRHDT, CDR2 FYEKMQ (reference sequence). The V and J ends lost 4 bases and 0 bases respectively, with 7 bases between them. The CDR3 is 14 amino acids. The CDR3 sequence: CASSSELSYNEQFF. In nucleotides, the CDR3 is TGTGCCAGCAGCTCGGAGCTCTCCTACAATGAGCAGTTCTTC.

The J gene is TRBJ1-3, the V gene TRBV6-1; unclear D gene. Trimming left V 1 base short and J 11 bases short, with 15 bases between. CDR3 size: 14 residues. In germline, CDR1 is MNHNS, CDR2 SASEGT. The CDR3 DNA reads TGTGCCAGCAGTGAAGGGAGAGGTATAGGAGCCATATATTTT. It codes for CASSEGRGIGAIYF.